Following are 14 T cell receptor beta chains from one sample sequenced in a study of OX40 agonist ivuxolimab in advanced cancers. Clones were sequenced by immunoSEQ multiplex PCR, and TCRdb holds only the in-frame ones, with some missing. The table records about 70,000 clones, around nine tenths of them present only once. The source was CD4+ or CD8+ T cells sorted from blood, collected in a trial of the OX40 agonist ivuxolimab. The receptors shown here come from an adult with an advanced solid tumor such as melanoma, head and neck, liver or kidney cancer.

This chain links TRBV30 with TRBJ2-1, with D unclear. V was trimmed by 3 bases and J by 9 bases, leaving 9 bases between them. The CDR3 extends over 11 amino acids. CDR1 is GTSNPN and CDR2 is SVGIG in the germline V gene (reference sequence). CDR3 sequence: CAWRVAIEQFF. The CDR3, as DNA: TGTGCCTGGAGGGTCGCCATTGAGCAGTTCTTC.

DNA for the CDR3: TGTGCCAGCAGCTCATTCGGGAACGAGCAGTACTTC. Amino acids: CASSSFGNEQYF. The V gene is TRBV7-6, the J gene TRBJ2-7; D is perhaps TRBD2 (5 bases). CDR1 and CDR2 (germline): SGHVS, FNYEAQ. Trimming removed 4 bases from V and 5 bases from J, with 9 bases in between. The length of the CDR3 is 12 residues.

The gene calls are TRBV6-5 and TRBJ2-2, with a possible D match to TRBD1 (6 bases). The CDR3 loop spans 16 amino acids. CDR1 and CDR2 from the germline V gene are MNHEY and SVGAGI. V dropped 2 bases and J dropped 5 bases, with 15 bases sitting between them. The CDR3 DNA reads as TGTGCCAGCAGTTACACCCCCACAGGGTGGACCGGGGAGCTGTTTTTT. It yields the protein CASSYTPTGWTGELFF.

This clone was detected only once. Other DNA sequences within the sample encode an identical CDR3. The chain employs TRBV7-9 and TRBJ2-7, with D perhaps matching TRBD1 (6 bases). V was cut by 4 bases and J by 3 bases, with 16 bases left in between. This CDR3 spans 15 amino acids. CDR1 is SEHNR and CDR2 is FQNEAQ in the germline V gene (reference sequence). As DNA, the CDR3 is TGTGCCAGCAGCTCAGAGGGGCAGGGGATCTACGAGCAGTACTTC. Residues: CASSSEGQGIYEQYF.

The chain uses TRBV30 and TRBJ1-5; D gene unclear. Germline assignment: CDR1 GTSNPN and CDR2 SVGIG (reference sequence). The V and J ends lost 1 base and 5 bases respectively, with 9 bases between them. There are 13 residues in the CDR3. CDR3 protein: CAWSGLFYQPQHF. CDR3 in DNA: TGTGCCTGGAGTGGCCTATTTTATCAGCCCCAGCATTTT.

V is TRBV9 and J is TRBJ2-3, with 8 bases fitting TRBD2. V lost 4 bases, J lost 1 base, and 5 bases stayed unmatched. CDR3 size: 15 residues. CDR1 is SGDLS, CDR2 YYNGEE, per germline. The CDR3 protein is CASSTGGAGTDTQYF. Written as DNA, the CDR3 is TGTGCCAGCAGCACCGGGGGGGCCGGCACAGATACGCAGTATTTT.

The chain joins TRBV9 to TRBJ2-1, with D perhaps being TRBD1 or TRBD2 (5 bases each). The CDR3 sequence is 11 residues long. Germline V gene lookup returns CDR1 SGDLS and CDR2 YYNGEE. Trimming removed 3 bases from V and 9 bases from J, with 7 bases in between. The CDR3 nucleotides read TGTGCCAGCAGCGGAGGGACTGAGCAGTTCTTC. This gives the protein CASSGGTEQFF.

The genes are TRBV6-4 and TRBJ2-1; TRBD1 is a possible D gene (5 bases). Trimming pared 5 bases from V and 0 bases from J, leaving 11 bases between. Germline values: CDR1 MRHNA, CDR2 SNTAGT. This CDR3 has 15 residues. CDR3 amino acids: CASSLGLSSYNEQFF. CDR3 DNA: TGTGCCAGCAGTTTGGGGCTTAGCTCCTACAATGAGCAGTTCTTC.

The chain couples TRBV6-6 to TRBJ1-2, with 8 nucleotides matching TRBD1. Unmatched junction bases numbered 12, after V lost 6 bases and J lost 6 bases. Germline CDR1 MNHNY, CDR2 SVGAGI (reference sequence). The CDR3 is 15 residues long. The CDR3 DNA sequence: TGTGCCAGCAGCCCCAGCACAGGGGGATTGGATGGCTACACCTTC. Residues: CASSPSTGGLDGYTF.

This chain uses TRBV13 with TRBJ2-3; tentative D call: TRBD2 (6 bases). CDR1 PRHDT and CDR2 FYEKMQ come from the germline V gene (reference sequence). Trimming cost V 5 bases and J 4 bases, with 13 bases left between them. CDR3 size: 14 residues. CDR3 sequence (DNA): TGTGCCAGCAGCCCTGGGACTGGACCAGATACGCAGTATTTT. Translation gives CASSPGTGPDTQYF.

The chain recombines TRBV5-1 with TRBJ2-5; D remains unclear. The J call may be mistaken, given a closer DNA end match to TRBJ2-7. CDR3 length equals 15 residues. Germline V gives CDR1 SGHRS, CDR2 YFSETQ. CDR3 coding DNA: TGCGCCAGCAGCGCCGGACCCCAGAGCTCCTACGAGCAGTACTTC. Protein: CASSAGPQSSYEQYF.

This chain links TRBV4-1 with TRBJ2-7; the D is unclear. V was clipped by 2 bases and J by 3 bases, with 14 bases between them. The germline V gene has CDR1 MGHRA and CDR2 YSYEKL. The CDR3 sequence is 15 residues long. The CDR3 protein is CASSQLELGYYEQYF. The CDR3 DNA follows: TGCGCCAGCAGCCAATTGGAGCTAGGGTACTACGAGCAGTACTTC.

The chain carries TRBV10-2 and TRBJ2-1; 7 positions agree with TRBD2. With V trimmed by 6 bases and J by 1 base, 6 bases remained unmatched. The CDR3 runs to 15 residues. In germline, CDR1 is WSHSY, CDR2 SAAADI. The CDR3 region has the DNA TGCGCCAGCAGCTTCATAGCGGGTTCCTACAATGAGCAGTTCTTC. It encodes CASSFIAGSYNEQFF.

This clone was recorded once. The chain uses TRBV6-6 and TRBJ2-1; D may be TRBD1 (7 bases). The CDR3 is made up of 12 amino acids. Germline-derived CDR1 and CDR2 are MNHNY and SVGAGI (reference sequence). Trimming pared 8 bases from V and 12 bases from J, leaving 17 bases between. The CDR3 DNA is TGTGCCAGCGGGGGGTCAGGGGGTGGGCAGTTCTTC. The encoded protein is CASGGSGGGQFF.